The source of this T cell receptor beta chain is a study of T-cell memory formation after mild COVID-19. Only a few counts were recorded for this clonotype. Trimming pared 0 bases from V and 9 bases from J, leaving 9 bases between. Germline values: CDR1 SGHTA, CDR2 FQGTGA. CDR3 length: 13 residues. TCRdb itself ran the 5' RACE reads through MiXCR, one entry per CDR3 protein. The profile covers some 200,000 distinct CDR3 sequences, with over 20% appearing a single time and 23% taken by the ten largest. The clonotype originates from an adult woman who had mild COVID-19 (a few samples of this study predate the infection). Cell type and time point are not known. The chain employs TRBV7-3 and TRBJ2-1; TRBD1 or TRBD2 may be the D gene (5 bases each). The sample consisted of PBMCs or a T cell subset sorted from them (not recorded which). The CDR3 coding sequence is TGTGCCAGCAGCTTAACCCCCGGGGCTGAGCAGTTCTTC. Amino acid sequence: CASSLTPGAEQFF.